Listed below are T cell receptor beta chains from one sample, sequenced in a study of shared T cell receptors in the human thymus. Using immunoSEQ multiplex PCR, the repertoire was profiled, and TCRdb retains in-frame clones only, with some absent. The table includes more than 550,000 clones, 80% to 90% detected once. This same sample was also part of a study on human thymus T cells.

The specimen sequenced was thymocytes. The receptors derive from a girl less than two years old with a congenital heart defect. Each CDR3 is given with its conserved first and last residue. The order of the fields is V gene, clone size, D gene, J gene, CDR3 protein, CDR3 DNA. The D gene is left open where the match is weak. Expanded clones are given a class, and other clones once, few, many or no size at all.

>TRBV28|few|TRBD1|TRBJ1-2
CASPRTGPNGYTF
TGTGCCAGCCCACGGACAGGGCCTAATGGCTACACCTTC
>TRBV7-8|NA|NA|TRBJ1-3
CASSPHGTHSGNTIYF
TGTGCCAGCAGCCCCCATGGGACACACTCTGGAAACACCATATATTTT
>TRBV6-5|NA|NA|TRBJ1-1
CASSNDGGTEAFF
TGTGCCAGCTCTAATGATGGGGGGACTGAAGCTTTTTTT
>TRBV27|few|TRBD1|TRBJ2-7
CASSLSRDRGSYEQYF
TGTGCCAGCAGTTTATCGAGGGACAGGGGGTCCTACGAGCAGTACTTC
>TRBV12-5|NA|NA|TRBJ2-2
CASGLEHSGNPNTGELFF
TGTGCTAGTGGTTTGGAACATTCCGGGAACCCGAACACCGGGGAGCTGTTTTTT
>TRBV7-9|NA|TRBD1|TRBJ1-2
CASSSSDREYYGYTF
TGTGCCAGCAGCTCATCAGACAGGGAATACTATGGCTACACCTTC
>TRBV2|once|TRBD2|TRBJ2-3
CASRPGLGPDTQYF
TGTGCCAGCAGGCCGGGACTAGGTCCAGATACGCAGTATTTT
>TRBV7-9|NA|NA|TRBJ1-1
CAALRRRRRTDDEAFF
TGTGCCGCCCTAAGGAGACGACGGAGAACCGACGATGAAGCTTTCTTT
>TRBV6-1|NA|TRBD1|TRBJ1-5
CATGGQGRWNQPQHF
TGTGCCACCGGCGGACAGGGCCGGTGGAATCAGCCCCAGCATTTT
>TRBV30|NA|TRBD1|TRBJ1-2
CAWGGQGIYGYTF
TGTGCCTGGGGGGGACAGGGGATCTATGGCTACACCTTC
>TRBV29-1|few|NA|TRBJ1-4
CSVRAGEDEKLFF
TGCAGCGTGAGGGCTGGGGAAGATGAAAAACTGTTTTTT
>TRBV5-1|NA|NA|TRBJ1-1
CASSSGKRLIRNTEAFF
TGCGCCAGCAGCTCCGGTAAAAGACTCATCAGGAACACTGAAGCTTTCTTT
>TRBV28|once|NA|TRBJ1-2
CASSLYDRFQGLINYGYTF
TGTGCCAGCAGTTTATATGATAGGTTCCAGGGGCTAATTAACTATGGCTACACCTTC
>TRBV29-1|NA|TRBD2|TRBJ2-5
CSVEWGGEEETQYF
TGCAGCGTTGAATGGGGGGGGGAGGAAGAGACCCAGTACTTC
>TRBV4-2|NA|TRBD1|TRBJ1-5
CASSQAGRGAPFSNQPQHF
TGTGCCAGCAGCCAAGCGGGCAGGGGGGCCCCATTTAGCAATCAGCCCCAGCATTTT
>TRBV2|few|TRBD2|TRBJ2-5
CASSGNSGGPYFQETQYF
TGTGCCAGCAGTGGTAATAGCGGGGGGCCATATTTCCAAGAGACCCAGTACTTC
>TRBV6-1|NA|TRBD1|TRBJ1-1
CASSEEGRTGEAFF
TGTGCCAGCAGTGAAGAGGGCCGGACAGGTGAAGCTTTCTTT
>TRBV5-1|NA|TRBD1|TRBJ1-1
CASSQRKYRTGWGTEAFF
TGCGCCAGCAGCCAACGTAAATACCGGACAGGGTGGGGCACTGAAGCTTTCTTT
>TRBV7-2|NA|NA|TRBJ2-7
CASSLARDWYEQYF
TGTGCCAGCAGCTTAGCCAGGGATTGGTACGAGCAGTACTTC
>TRBV6-1|few|NA|TRBJ1-2
CASSESGRNYGYTF
TGTGCCAGCAGTGAAAGTGGCAGAAACTATGGCTACACCTTC
>TRBV5-4|few|NA|TRBJ1-1
CASSYRDNGNVNTEAFF
TGTGCCAGCAGCTACAGAGATAACGGAAACGTGAACACTGAAGCTTTCTTT
>TRBV6-5|NA|NA|TRBJ2-7
CASRVGLAGEQYF
TGTGCCAGCAGGGTAGGGCTAGCAGGCGAGCAGTACTTC
>TRBV5-4|NA|TRBD2|TRBJ2-1
CASSRVRLAGGSDEQFF
TGTGCCAGCAGCCGAGTTAGGCTAGCGGGGGGCTCCGATGAGCAGTTCTTC
>TRBV14|NA|TRBD1|TRBJ2-5
CASSQEVGQGTETQYF
TGTGCCAGCAGCCAAGAGGTAGGACAGGGCACAGAGACCCAGTACTTC